The present TCR beta chain was sequenced within a study of siplizumab effects on memory and regulatory T cells. Study outcomes and limitations: Alloreactive sequences tracing back to unstimulated CD4+ memory cells were significantly reduced by siplizumab. Suppression by proliferating Tregs derived from siplizumab cultures was not verified.

Method: immunoSEQ multiplex PCR; TCRdb's copy keeps in-frame clones and lacks some. The sample has roughly 100,000 clones; 85% to 95% are singletons. The CDR3 runs to 13 residues. The germline gives CDR1 LNHDA, CDR2 SQIVND (reference sequence). V lost 0 bases to trimming and J lost 8 bases, with 8 bases between them. As regards this clone: As yet, its antigen is unknown.

This TCR came from a human donor in good health. The specimen sequenced was CD4+ T cells sorted from blood. The gene calls are TRBV19 and TRBJ2-1; D might be TRBD2 (5 bases). Here the CDR3 DNA reads TGTGCCAGTAGTATAGATCGGGGTGATGAGCAGTTCTTC. It codes for CASSIDRGDEQFF. Full variable domain (remainder filled in from reference TRBV19 and TRBJ2-1): DGGITQSPKYLFRKEGQNVTLSCEQNLNHDAMYWYRQDPGQGLRLIYYSQIVNDFQKGDIAEGYSVSREKKESFPLTVTSAQKNPTAFYLCASSIDRGDEQFFGPGTRLTVL.